Each of the 17 T cell receptor beta chains below was sequenced from the same sample in a study of T-cell reconstitution after alpha-beta-depleted transplantation in children. During its preparation, the TCRbeta library received unique molecular identifiers. TCRdb ran MiXCR on the PCR reads and lists one entry per CDR3 protein. The sample shows hundreds of thousands of distinct CDR3 sequences, roughly a tenth of them seen only once. The sequencing used PBMCs, collected before TCRalphabeta/CD19-depleted stem cell transplant. These receptors were obtained from a child aged 2-15 years with inherited bone marrow failure, due to receive a stem cell transplant.

This clonotype was seen at least ten times. The chain is built from TRBV12-3 or TRBV12-4 and TRBJ1-1, with a possible D match to TRBD1 (5 bases). V was trimmed by 8 bases and J by 0 bases, leaving 19 bases between them. This CDR3 contains 16 residues. In nucleotides, the CDR3 is TGTGCCAGCGGGCCCGCCGGGGGTCCCATGAACACTGAAGCTTTCTTT. Its protein is CASGPAGGPMNTEAFF.

This clonotype was picked up many times. The V and J genes are TRBV7-6 and TRBJ2-7; 8 bases fit TRBD1. The germline CDR1 and CDR2 sequences are SGHVS and FNYEAQ. Trimming at V came to 5 bases and at J to 0 bases, leaving 9 bases not matched to a gene. This CDR3 contains 16 residues. The CDR3 nucleotides read TGTGCCAGCAGCCTGCTGACAGGGGCGAACTCCTACGAGCAGTACTTC. Protein sequence: CASSLLTGANSYEQYF. Variable domain in full (rest from reference TRBV7-6 and TRBJ2-7): GAGVSQSPRYKVTKRGQDVALRCDPISGHVSLYWYRQALGQGPEFLTYFNYEAQQDKSGLPNDRFSAERPEGSISTLTIQRTEQRDSAMYRCASSLLTGANSYEQYFGPGTRLTVT.

Only a few counts were recorded for this clonotype. The rearrangement uses TRBV29-1 and TRBJ2-1; D is uncertain. Trimming cost V 2 bases and J 0 bases, with 8 bases left between them. Germline V CDR1 and CDR2: SQVTM, ANQGSEA. The CDR3 extends over 14 amino acids. The CDR3 is CSVEIRVSYNEQFF. The CDR3 bases are TGCAGCGTTGAAATAAGGGTCTCCTACAATGAGCAGTTCTTC.

This clonotype was observed at least ten times. The chain has TRBV5-6 and TRBJ2-2; no clear D gene. V dropped 4 bases and J dropped 1 base, with 5 bases sitting between them. The V gene's germline CDR1 is SGHDT and CDR2 YYEEEE. The CDR3 sequence is 13 residues long. CDR3 residues: CASSDVNTGELFF. CDR3 nucleotides: TGTGCCAGCAGCGACGTGAACACCGGGGAGCTGTTTTTT.

This clonotype was counted ten times or more. The chain carries TRBV12-3 or TRBV12-4 and TRBJ1-4; no reliable D call. The CDR3 runs 14 residues. V was cut by 5 bases and J by 6 bases, with 13 bases left in between. The CDR3 coding sequence is TGTGCCAGCAGTCTACGGGAGGAGTATGAAAAACTGTTTTTT. It encodes CASSLREEYEKLFF.

The chain carries TRBV12-3 or TRBV12-4 and TRBJ2-2; TRBD2 is a possible D gene (6 bases). Deletions cut 8 bases from V and 6 bases from J, with 19 bases between. The CDR3 spans 15 residues. In nucleotides, the CDR3 is TGTGCCAGCCAGAGGGCGGGAAACGTCGCCGGGGAGCTGTTTTTT. Protein: CASQRAGNVAGELFF.

This clonotype was picked up many times. This rearrangement joins TRBV29-1 to TRBJ2-2; maybe TRBD1 (5 bases). There are 14 residues in the CDR3. Trimming took 4 bases from V and 5 from J, leaving 14 bases between them. The germline V gene has CDR1 SQVTM and CDR2 ANQGSEA. Here the CDR3 DNA reads TGCAGCGTTGTCTCGGCAGGGTGGACCGGGGAGCTGTTTTTT. This sequence encodes CSVVSAGWTGELFF.

The chain recombines TRBV12-3 or TRBV12-4 with TRBJ2-3, with D maybe TRBD1 (6 bases). The V and J ends lost 6 bases and 2 bases respectively, with 18 bases between them. The CDR3 covers 16 residues. The chain's CDR3 is CASSNPQGLHTDTQYF. CDR3 in DNA: TGTGCCAGCAGCAATCCTCAGGGGCTACACACAGATACGCAGTATTTT.

This clonotype was found a few times. The chain is built from TRBV2 and TRBJ2-3; D perhaps matches TRBD2 (5 bases). V lost 5 bases, J lost 0 bases, and 9 bases lay in between. Germline CDR1 SNHLY, CDR2 FYNNEI. This CDR3 spans 14 amino acids. The chain's CDR3 is CASSQRTSTDTQYF. The CDR3 coding sequence is TGTGCCAGCAGTCAGCGGACTAGCACAGATACGCAGTATTTT.

This clonotype was observed at least ten times. The chain carries TRBV29-1 and TRBJ2-5; TRBD2 matches 8 bases. The CDR3 has 12 amino acids. Germline V gene data show CDR1 as SQVTM and CDR2 as ANQGSEA. V was clipped by 5 bases and J by 1 base; unmatched bases: 0. The CDR3 DNA sequence: TGCAGCGTTACTAGCGGCCAAGAGACCCAGTACTTC. Its translation is CSVTSGQETQYF.

Ten or more counts support this clonotype. The rearrangement uses TRBV19 and TRBJ1-5, with a weak D call TRBD1 (6 bases). This CDR3 has 15 residues. Trimming cost V 5 bases and J 5 bases, with 16 bases left between them. From germline, CDR1 is LNHDA and CDR2 SQIVND (reference sequence). The CDR3 is CASSWGQGIDQPQHF. CDR3 nucleotides: TGTGCCAGTAGTTGGGGGCAGGGGATCGATCAGCCCCAGCATTTT.

This clonotype was seen at least ten times. The chain has TRBV27 and TRBJ2-7; the match to TRBD2 covers 10 bases. After removal of 3 bases from V and 5 bases from J, the junction contained 10 bases not matched to a gene. Per the germline V gene, CDR1 is MNHEY and CDR2 is SMNVEV (reference sequence). The CDR3 contains 16 residues. CDR3 loop: CASSFISAGGSDEQYF. The CDR3 DNA follows: TGTGCCAGCAGTTTTATTTCAGCGGGAGGGTCTGACGAGCAGTACTTC.

A word on this clonotype: One junction end disagrees with the germline gene, perhaps due to a read error. The chain recombines TRBV27 with TRBJ2-2; perhaps D is TRBD1 or TRBD2 (5 bases each). This CDR3 spans 15 amino acids. Looked up from germline, CDR1 is MNHEY and CDR2 is SMNVEV (reference sequence). The CDR3 DNA reads as TGTGCCAGCAGTTTAGAGGGGCCGAACACCGGGGAGCTGTATTTT. This gives the protein CASSLEGPNTGELYF.

This clonotype was detected a few times. The chain uses TRBV7-7 and TRBJ2-5, with no clear D. Trimming left V 0 bases short and J 5 bases short, with 10 bases between. The CDR3 is 14 amino acids. The germline V gene encodes CDR1 SSHAT and CDR2 FNYEAQ (reference sequence). CDR3 amino acids: CASSLAPGPETQYF. In DNA form, the CDR3 reads TGTGCCAGCAGCTTAGCCCCGGGCCCTGAGACCCAGTACTTC.

In this sample, this clonotype turned up many times. This rearrangement joins TRBV12-3 or TRBV12-4 to TRBJ2-7, with 9 positions matching TRBD1. CDR3 size: 15 residues. Trimming at V came to 5 bases and at J to 2 bases, leaving 7 bases not matched to a gene. CDR3 in amino acids: CASSHGQGLPYEQYF. CDR3 nucleotides: TGTGCCAGCAGTCACGGACAGGGGCTTCCCTACGAGCAGTACTTC.

The rearrangement uses TRBV20-1 and TRBJ2-3; 11 nucleotides line up with TRBD2. The CDR3 runs to 17 residues. Germline CDR1 DFQATT, CDR2 SNEGSKA (reference sequence). The V and J ends lost 3 bases and 0 bases, in that order; junction bases with no gene match: 8. The CDR3 DNA follows: TGCAGTGCTAGTGACCTAGCGGGAGGCACTAGCACAGATACGCAGTATTTT. Translation gives CSASDLAGGTSTDTQYF.

The V gene is TRBV12-3 or TRBV12-4, the J gene TRBJ2-7; the D gene could be TRBD1 or TRBD2 (5 bases each). The CDR3 runs to 13 residues. Trimming shortened V by 4 bases and J by 7 bases, and 14 bases separated the two germline ends. CDR3 nucleotides: TGTGCCAGCAGTTCCGTCTCCTGGGGGGAGCAGTACTTC. Protein product: CASSSVSWGEQYF.